This T cell receptor beta chain was identified in a study of PD-1 blockade in classical Hodgkin lymphoma. Across the whole study: Patients were infused with nivolumab 3 mg/kg every 2 weeks.

Comment on this clone: Its cognate antigen is unknown.

Data came from immunoSEQ multiplex PCR; TCRdb stores just in-frame clones and leaves some out. The table lists 7,000 to 8,500 clones, 80% to 85% of them singletons. Time point given: cycle 4 day 1 (C4D1), after 6 weeks of nivolumab. Relapses following autologous stem cell transplantation were seen in all patients, with brentuximab vedotin exposure varying. Notes on the study in general: Whoever responded completely had baseline diversity much like that seen in newly diagnosed patients. CD4+ TCR diversity, unlike CD8+, climbed significantly by C4D1. Newly diagnosed patients were reported to start with lower TCR diversity than healthy donors.

Between the trimmed V and J ends, which lost 2 bases and 6 bases, there was a span of 13 bases. The CDR3 runs 14 residues. CDR1 and CDR2 (germline): KGHSH, LQKENI. The clonotype comes from a human donor with classical Hodgkin lymphoma. Sequencing used peripheral blood mononuclear cells (PBMCs), obtained before the fourth cycle of nivolumab. V and J are TRBV18 and TRBJ1-1; D is perhaps TRBD1 (5 bases). The CDR3 protein is CASSPIHRDSEAFF. The CDR3 DNA follows: TGTGCCAGCTCACCAATCCACCGGGACTCTGAAGCTTTCTTT. The variable domain in full, with the rest retrieved from reference TRBV18 and TRBJ1-1, is NAGVMQNPRHLVRRRGQEARLRCSPMKGHSHVYWYRQLPEEGLKFMVYLQKENIIDESGMPKERFSAEFPKEGPSILRIQQVVRGDSAAYFCASSPIHRDSEAFFGQGTRLTVV.